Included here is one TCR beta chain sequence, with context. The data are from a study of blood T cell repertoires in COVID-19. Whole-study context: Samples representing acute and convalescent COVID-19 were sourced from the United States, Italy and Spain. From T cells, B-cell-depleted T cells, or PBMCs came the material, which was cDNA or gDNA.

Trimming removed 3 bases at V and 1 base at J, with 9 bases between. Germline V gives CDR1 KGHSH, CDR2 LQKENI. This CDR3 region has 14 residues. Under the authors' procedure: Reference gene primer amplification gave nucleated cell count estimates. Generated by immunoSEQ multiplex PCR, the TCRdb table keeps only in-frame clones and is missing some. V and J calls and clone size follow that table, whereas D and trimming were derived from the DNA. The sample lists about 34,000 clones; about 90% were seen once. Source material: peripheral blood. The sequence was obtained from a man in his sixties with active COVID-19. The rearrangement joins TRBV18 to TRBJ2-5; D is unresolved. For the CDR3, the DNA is TGTGCCAGCTCACCTCTTCACACCCAAGAGACCCAGTACTTC. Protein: CASSPLHTQETQYF.